Listed below are T cell receptor beta chains from one sample, sequenced in a study of cytomegalovirus exposure and HLA in healthy donors. TCRdb's copy holds only in-frame clones and misses some; the assay was immunoSEQ multiplex PCR. The table shows about 150,000 clones, with 79% occurring only once. The sequenced sample consisted of PBMCs. Every receptor here comes from a man aged 50 to 59 in good health and CMV-seropositive. CDR3s include the opening cysteine and the closing phenylalanine or tryptophan. D genes are given only for firm matches. The size entry is marked missing in some rows and otherwise reads once, few, many or a size class.

DNA | CDR3 | V | D | J | size
TGTGCCATCAGTGACCCCGGGGGTAGGAGGCTCGACGGGGCCAACGTCCTGACTTTC | CAISDPGGRRLDGANVLTF | TRBV10-3 | - | TRBJ2-6 | few
TGTGCCAGCTCAGGGGGAAACACCATATATTTT | CASSGGNTIYF | TRBV9 | - | TRBJ1-3 | -
TGTGCCAGCAGTCAACAGGGGAAGCAGTTCTTC | CASSQQGKQFF | TRBV5-6 | TRBD1 | TRBJ2-1 | -
TGCGCCAGCAGTGAGGGACTAGCGGGAGGGCCGTCGGACACCGGGGAGCTGTTTTTT | CASSEGLAGGPSDTGELFF | TRBV10-1 | TRBD2 | TRBJ2-2 | -
TGTGCCAGCAGCTTAGGAATCTTGACTAGCGGCAAATCATTAGAGCAGTACTTC | CASSLGILTSGKSLEQYF | TRBV7-8 | TRBD2 | TRBJ2-7 | few
TGCGCCAGCAGCTTGGCTCCCGGGTTCAGTTCACCCCTCCACTTT | CASSLAPGFSSPLHF | TRBV5-1 | - | TRBJ1-6 | -
TGTGCCAGCAGCCCCCGTCGACAGGTCACAGATACGCAGTATTTT | CASSPRRQVTDTQYF | TRBV5-4 | - | TRBJ2-3 | -
TGTGCCAGCAGCTCCCGGGACAGGCCCGATCAGCCCCAGCATTTT | CASSSRDRPDQPQHF | TRBV5-5 | TRBD1 | TRBJ1-5 | -
TGCGCCAGCAGTGAGTCGGACAGCAAAAGAGTTGAAGCTTTCTTT | CASSESDSKRVEAFF | TRBV10-1 | - | TRBJ1-1 | -
TGTGCCAGCAGTGTACAAACTAGCAATCAGCCCCAGCATTTT | CASSVQTSNQPQHF | TRBV2 | - | TRBJ1-5 | -
TGTGCCAGCAGTGTAGAGGTCACCATATATTTT | CASSVEVTIYF | TRBV2 | - | TRBJ1-3 | -
TGTGCCAGCAGCTTAGGCTTTCGGGAGCAGTACTTC | CASSLGFREQYF | TRBV11-2 | - | TRBJ2-5 | once
TGTGCCTGGAGTTCTGCCGGACAGGGGGCGAATTCACCCCTCCACTTT | CAWSSAGQGANSPLHF | TRBV30 | TRBD1 | TRBJ1-6 | -
TGTGCCAGCAGCCCAGGTAGGGCTAGCCGTGGCTATGAGCAGTTCTTC | CASSPGRASRGYEQFF | TRBV9 | - | TRBJ2-1 | -
TGTGCCAGCAGTGACGGGACAGTGAGCTCCTACGAGCAGTACTTC | CASSDGTVSSYEQYF | TRBV2 | TRBD1 | TRBJ2-7 | -
TGTGCCAGCAGTTACGGCCCACAGGGGGCAGGGGAAAAACTGTTTTTT | CASSYGPQGAGEKLFF | TRBV28 | TRBD1 | TRBJ1-4 | -
TGCGCCAGCAGCCTTGCCGGGACTAGCGGGAGAGAGACCCAGTACTTC | CASSLAGTSGRETQYF | TRBV5-1 | TRBD2 | TRBJ2-5 | -
TGTGCCAGCAGCGGACCGGGACAGGGTGATACGCAGTATTTT | CASSGPGQGDTQYF | TRBV5-6 | TRBD1 | TRBJ2-3 | few
TGTGCCAGCTCACCGTGGACAGGACGGAACACTGAAGCTTTCTTT | CASSPWTGRNTEAFF | TRBV18 | TRBD1 | TRBJ1-1 | -
TGCAGCGGGGGGGGTACAGGGGGAATAATGAACACTGAAGCTTTCTTT | CSGGGTGGIMNTEAFF | TRBV29-1 | TRBD1 | TRBJ1-1 | -
TGTTCCAGCAGTTTTGCAGGGTTAATGACTAATGAAAAACTGTTTTTT | CSSSFAGLMTNEKLFF | TRBV7-9 | - | TRBJ1-4 | -
TGCGCCAGCAGTACGGGACAGGGGGCCTTCAATGAGCAGTTCTTC | CASSTGQGAFNEQFF | TRBV5-1 | TRBD1 | TRBJ2-1 | few
TGCGCCAGCAGCTCCAGGGCATCCGGAGAGACCCAGTACTTC | CASSSRASGETQYF | TRBV5-1 | - | TRBJ2-5 | once
TGCGCCAGCAGCTATGGGACAGGGGGCGCGGAGACCCAGTACTTC | CASSYGTGGAETQYF | TRBV4-1 | TRBD1 | TRBJ2-5 | -
TGTGCCAGCAGTTTATCGGCGAGGGGGGGGCAGTATGGCTACACCTTC | CASSLSARGGQYGYTF | TRBV27 | - | TRBJ1-2 | -
TGTGCCAGCAGTGGTCAGGGGGTGGACTATGGCTACACCTTC | CASSGQGVDYGYTF | TRBV27 | TRBD1 | TRBJ1-2 | few
TGTGCCAGCAGTTGGGGCCCGAACACTGAAGCTTTCTTT | CASSWGPNTEAFF | TRBV27 | - | TRBJ1-1 | few
TGTGCCACCAGCAGAACCGCCGGCCTATGGACAGGGGGAGAGACCCAGTACTTC | CATSRTAGLWTGGETQYF | TRBV15 | TRBD1 | TRBJ2-5 | -
TGCGCCAGCAGCCAAGGTCTAGCGGGGAACAATGAGCAGTTCTTC | CASSQGLAGNNEQFF | TRBV4-1 | TRBD2 | TRBJ2-1 | few
TGTGCCAGCAGTGAAGCTAGCGGGAGAAGTGAGCAGTTCTTC | CASSEASGRSEQFF | TRBV6-1 | TRBD2 | TRBJ2-1 | -
TGTGCCAGCAGCTTGGCGTCTAGCGGGAGTGGATACGAGCAGTACTTC | CASSLASSGSGYEQYF | TRBV5-4 | TRBD2 | TRBJ2-7 | -
TGTGCCAGTAGTATAGAGCGATGGGACAGCCTTAATCAGCCCCAGCATTTT | CASSIERWDSLNQPQHF | TRBV19 | TRBD1 | TRBJ1-5 | few
TGTGCCAGCAGCCGCTCCCTGGGCGGGACAGGGCAAGGGAATGAGCAGTTCTTC | CASSRSLGGTGQGNEQFF | TRBV11-3 | TRBD1 | TRBJ2-1 | -
TGTGCCAGCAGCTCAACCACAGGGGTCCAAGAGACCCAGTACTTC | CASSSTTGVQETQYF | TRBV5-4 | TRBD1 | TRBJ2-5 | -
TGCAGCGTTGTACAGGTCAACAGGGATACGCAGTATTTT | CSVVQVNRDTQYF | TRBV29-1 | - | TRBJ2-3 | once
TGTGCCAGCCGGGGGGCGAACACCGGGGAGCTGTTTTTT | CASRGANTGELFF | TRBV28 | TRBD2 | TRBJ2-2 | -
TGTGCCAGCTTATTCCTAACAGATACGCAGTATTTT | CASLFLTDTQYF | TRBV2 | - | TRBJ2-3 | -
TGTGCCAGCACCGCGGCGGGGAATGAGCAGTTCTTC | CASTAAGNEQFF | TRBV7-9 | - | TRBJ2-1 | -
TGTGCCAGCAGTGTATACCAACAAGGGGGAGAGACCCAGTACTTC | CASSVYQQGGETQYF | TRBV28 | - | TRBJ2-5 | -
TGCGCCAGCAGCAATGGACAGGCCTACGAGCAGTACTTC | CASSNGQAYEQYF | TRBV5-1 | TRBD1 | TRBJ2-7 | -
TGCGCCAGCAGCCTCGGGACAGCGACAGATACGCAGTATTTT | CASSLGTATDTQYF | TRBV5-1 | TRBD1 | TRBJ2-3 | few
TGCGCCAGCAGTGAGCGGGTAGGAGAGCAGTACTTC | CASSERVGEQYF | TRBV10-1 | - | TRBJ2-7 | -
TGTGCCAGCAGGTGGACATCTTATAGCAATCAGCCCCAGCATTTT | CASRWTSYSNQPQHF | TRBV27 | - | TRBJ1-5 | few
TGTGCCAGCAGTGACCCAATAGCGGGGGCAGCAGATACGCAGTATTTT | CASSDPIAGAADTQYF | TRBV6-4 | TRBD2 | TRBJ2-3 | -
TGTGCCAGCAGTCTACGGACAGCGGGGGGCTACACCTTC | CASSLRTAGGYTF | TRBV28 | - | TRBJ1-2 | -
TGTGCCAGCAGCGCGAACCCAAGGGGCGAAGAAAAACTGTTTTTT | CASSANPRGEEKLFF | TRBV9 | - | TRBJ1-4 | -
TGTGCCAGCAGTTCGAGACAGGGTTCAATAAGACATGAGCAGTTCTTC | CASSSRQGSIRHEQFF | TRBV28 | TRBD1 | TRBJ2-1 | once
TGCGCCAGCAGCTTGGTTCCTCTAGAAACGGGCGGGGAGCTGTTTTTT | CASSLVPLETGGELFF | TRBV5-1 | - | TRBJ2-2 | -
TGTGCCAGTAGTAAGCTCGGGGAGGCGAGCAATCAGCCCCAGCATTTT | CASSKLGEASNQPQHF | TRBV19 | - | TRBJ1-5 | -
TGTGCCAGCAGTCCTAGACTAGCGGGAGCGGAGACCCAGTACTTC | CASSPRLAGAETQYF | TRBV27 | TRBD2 | TRBJ2-5 | -
TGTGCCAGCAGTTACTCTAGCGGGAGTCCAGAGACCCAGTACTTC | CASSYSSGSPETQYF | TRBV6-5 | TRBD2 | TRBJ2-5 | -
TGTGCCAGCAGCTTTTCCTCTAACACTGAAGCTTTCTTT | CASSFSSNTEAFF | TRBV5-4 | - | TRBJ1-1 | -
TGTGCCAGCAGTCGCCGTTCGGAGGGCGCTGAAGCTTTCTTT | CASSRRSEGAEAFF | TRBV4-2 | - | TRBJ1-1 | once
TGTGCCAGCAGCCAAGTAGGTAGCGGGAGCTCCTACAATGAGCAGTTCTTC | CASSQVGSGSSYNEQFF | TRBV4-2 | TRBD2 | TRBJ2-1 | once
TGTGCCAGTAGTATTACCGCTACGAATTCACCCCTCCACTTT | CASSITATNSPLHF | TRBV19 | - | TRBJ1-6 | -
TGCGCCAGCAGCCGTGGACAGGGAGCTGGAAACACCATATATTTT | CASSRGQGAGNTIYF | TRBV5-1 | TRBD1 | TRBJ1-3 | -
TGTGCCAGCAGCTTATACAGGGGGCATCATTCACCCCTCCACTTT | CASSLYRGHHSPLHF | TRBV11-2 | TRBD1 | TRBJ1-6 | -
TGTGCCAGCACCGCGGGGTTTATGCCTAGCACAGATACGCAGTATTTT | CASTAGFMPSTDTQYF | TRBV28 | - | TRBJ2-3 | -
TGCGCCAGCAGCCCTGATGGGACAGGTCTTGAAGCTTTCTTT | CASSPDGTGLEAFF | TRBV5-1 | TRBD1 | TRBJ1-1 | once